This passage covers 20 T cell receptor beta chains from one sample sequenced in a study of spatial heterogeneity in lung cancer. Specified time point: sample taken at primary tumor resection. Tumor, nontumor lung or frozen PBMC supplied whole RNA that was sequenced unsorted. TCRdb itself ran the 5' RACE reads through MiXCR, one entry per CDR3 protein. The sample consists of fewer than 6,500 distinct CDR3 sequences, around 12% of them appearing once. The sample here was normal lung tissue next to the tumor, taken at surgery. These receptor sequences come from a male donor with early-stage non-small cell lung cancer.

This clonotype was seen many times. This sequence joins TRBV7-7 and TRBJ2-1, with TRBD2 matching over 10 bases. Germline loops: CDR1 SSHAT, CDR2 FNYEAQ (reference sequence). The CDR3 length is 16 residues. With 5 bases clipped from V and 5 bases from J, the junction kept 9 bases outside the gene matches. In nucleotides, the CDR3 is TGTGCCAGCAGCCAAGAGCCTAGCGGGAGACACAATGAGCAGTTCTTC. The encoded protein is CASSQEPSGRHNEQFF.

This clonotype is classed as medium-sized (0.01 to 0.1%). V is TRBV19 and J is TRBJ1-5, with no clear D. The V end lost 10 bases, the J end lost 7 bases, and 20 bases lay between the germline ends. The length of the CDR3 is 14 residues. Germline V CDR1 and CDR2: LNHDA, SQIVND (reference sequence). The DNA of the CDR3 is TGTGCCACCGAACACGTTAGGGTTGGGCAGCCCCAGCATTTT. Its translation is CATEHVRVGQPQHF.

In its sample, this clonotype is medium-sized. The chain recombines TRBV4-1 with TRBJ1-2; perhaps TRBD1 as D (5 bases). V lost 1 base and J lost 5, with 17 bases in between. CDR3 length: 16 residues. The germline gives CDR1 MGHRA, CDR2 YSYEKL. DNA for the CDR3: TGCGCCAGCAGCCAAGGGGAGGAGGACATGCCGTATGGCTACACCTTC. Translating gives CASSQGEEDMPYGYTF.

Relative to its sample, this clonotype is medium-sized. This chain connects TRBV10-3 to TRBJ2-3, with 7 bases aligning to TRBD1. V lost 5 bases to trimming and J lost 0 bases; unmatched junction nucleotides: 14. The CDR3 has 18 residues. Germline V gene sequence: CDR1 ENHRY, CDR2 SYGVKD. CDR3 DNA: TGTGCCATCAGTATGCCGGGACAGAAAATCTCTAGCACAGATACGCAGTATTTT. It encodes CAISMPGQKISSTDTQYF.

The chain links TRBV6-1 to TRBJ1-5, with TRBD1 matching 7 bases. The CDR3 totals 16 residues. The V and J ends lost 2 bases and 0 bases, in that order; junction bases with no gene match: 4. CDR1 is MNHNS and CDR2 is SASEGT in the germline V gene. CDR3 sequence reads: CASSENRGSSNQPQHF. The DNA of the CDR3 is TGTGCCAGCAGTGAAAACAGGGGAAGTAGCAATCAGCCCCAGCATTTT.

This clonotype is medium-sized. For the CDR3, the DNA is TGTGCCAGCAGTGAAGCAGAAGTAGCGGCAGATACGCAGTATTTT. Amino acid sequence: CASSEAEVAADTQYF. The chain employs TRBV6-1 and TRBJ2-3; D may be TRBD2 (6 bases). The CDR3 totals 15 residues. Germline values: CDR1 MNHNS, CDR2 SASEGT. With 0 bases removed from V and 4 bases from J, the gap between germline ends came to 11 bases.

This rearrangement joins TRBV11-2 to TRBJ1-4, with TRBD1 identical over 7 bases. The CDR3 contains 13 residues. The germline V gene encodes CDR1 SGHAT and CDR2 FQNNGV. The junction had 2 bases not matched to a gene; V was cut back by 0 bases and J by 10 bases. CDR3 DNA sequence: TGTGCCAGCAGCTTAGATCAGGGGGTAAAACTGTTTTTT. This codes for CASSLDQGVKLFF.

This clonotype is termed medium-sized. The chain combines TRBV9 with TRBJ2-7; D unresolved. The V gene's germline CDR1 is SGDLS and CDR2 YYNGEE. The CDR3 extends over 13 amino acids. Trimming removed 4 bases from V and 3 bases from J, with 11 bases in between. The CDR3 here is CASSMTRYYEQYF. The DNA of the CDR3 is TGTGCCAGCAGCATGACACGTTACTACGAGCAGTACTTC. Complete variable domain (other parts from reference TRBV9 and TRBJ2-7): DSGVTQTPKHLITATGQRVTLRCSPRSGDLSVYWYQQSLDQGLQFLIQYYNGEERAKGNILERFSAQQFPDLHSELNLSSLELGDSALYFCASSMTRYYEQYFGPGTRLTVT.

In its sample, this clonotype is large. The chain recombines TRBV20-1 with TRBJ2-7; TRBD1 is a possible D gene (5 bases). The CDR3 contains 15 residues. The germline V gene has CDR1 DFQATT and CDR2 SNEGSKA (reference sequence). The ends were cut back, 3 bases at V and 3 bases at J, with 18 bases in the middle. The CDR3: CSASPGFSKHYEQYF. The CDR3 bases are TGCAGTGCTAGTCCAGGGTTTTCGAAGCACTACGAGCAGTACTTC.

This clonotype appeared many times. This chain uses TRBV6-5 with TRBJ2-2, with 7 bases matching TRBD2. J lost 3 bases, V lost 4 bases, and 8 bases had no gene match. Germline CDR1 MNHEY, CDR2 SVGAGI. The CDR3 contains 16 residues. The chain's CDR3 is CASSSVGGGDTGELFF. As DNA, the CDR3 is TGTGCCAGCAGTTCAGTAGGCGGGGGAGACACCGGGGAGCTGTTTTTT.

This clonotype came up many times. The genes are TRBV5-1 and TRBJ1-1; tentatively, D is TRBD1 (5 bases). Trimming removed 0 bases at V and 3 bases at J, with 12 bases between. The CDR3 is 15 residues long. CDR1 and CDR2 (germline): SGHRS, YFSETQ. The CDR3 here is CASSLVAGKDTEAFF. The CDR3 coding sequence is TGCGCCAGCAGCTTGGTCGCAGGGAAAGACACTGAAGCTTTCTTT.

The chain combines TRBV29-1 with TRBJ1-2, with D unclear. This CDR3 has 10 amino acids. V was pared by 5 bases and J by 4 bases, with 5 bases between. The germline gives CDR1 SQVTM, CDR2 ANQGSEA. This CDR3 is CSVLSYGYTF. The CDR3 nucleotides are TGCAGCGTTTTATCCTATGGCTACACCTTC. Full variable domain (remainder filled in from reference TRBV29-1 and TRBJ1-2): SAVISQKPSRDICQRGTSLTIQCQVDSQVTMMFWYRQQPGQSLTLIATANQGSEATYESGFVIDKFPISRPNLTFSTLTVSNMSPEDSSIYLCSVLSYGYTFGSGTRLTVV.

By frequency in the sample, this clonotype is medium-sized. J is TRBJ1-2 and V is TRBV20-1; D is ambiguous. The ends were cut back, 0 bases at V and 7 bases at J, with 12 bases in the middle. The germline CDR1 and CDR2 sequences are DFQATT and SNEGSKA (reference sequence). The CDR3 is 13 amino acids. The CDR3 bases are TGCAGTGCTAGAGAGGATAAGGATTCTGGCTACACCTTC. Protein product: CSAREDKDSGYTF.

This clonotype has a single count. V usage is TRBV28 and J usage is TRBJ2-7; TRBD2 might be the D (7 bases). Trimming left V 3 bases short and J 2 bases short, with 11 bases between. Germline-derived CDR1 and CDR2 are MDHEN and SYDVKM. The CDR3 runs 14 residues. The CDR3 loop is CASSFRGAPYEQYF. CDR3 DNA: TGTGCCAGCAGTTTCCGGGGGGCTCCCTACGAGCAGTACTTC.

This clonotype was found many times. The chain has TRBV7-2 and TRBJ1-2; 9 bases match TRBD1. The germline V gene encodes CDR1 SGHTA and CDR2 FQGNSA. V was pared by 2 bases and J by 4 bases, with 2 bases of the junction left unmatched. CDR3 length equals 14 residues. This chain's CDR3 is CASSLLTGGYGYTF. CDR3 DNA: TGTGCCAGCAGCTTATTGACAGGGGGCTATGGCTACACCTTC.

This clonotype was observed many times. The chain combines TRBV7-4 with TRBJ2-2, with D perhaps TRBD1 (6 bases). Trimming cost V 5 bases and J 3 bases, with 13 bases left between them. Per germline, CDR1 SGHVT and CDR2 SQSDAQ. This CDR3 is built from 15 residues. The chain's CDR3 is CASSRQGYDTGELFF. The CDR3 DNA reads TGTGCCAGCAGCCGGCAGGGGTACGACACCGGGGAGCTGTTTTTT.

This clonotype was counted ten times or more. The chain uses TRBV5-1 and TRBJ2-7; 8 bases agree with TRBD1. The V gene end was trimmed by 0 bases and the J gene end by 8 bases; junction bases not matched to a gene: 7. The CDR3 is 14 residues long. Germline V CDR1 and CDR2: SGHRS, YFSETQ. The CDR3 DNA sequence: TGCGCCAGCAGCTTGGCCGGACAGGGCGTAAAGCAGTACTTC. Its translation is CASSLAGQGVKQYF. Using reference TRBV5-1 and TRBJ2-7 for the parts outside the CDR3, the full variable domain is KAGVTQTPRYLIKTRGQQVTLSCSPISGHRSVSWYQQTPGQGLQFLFEYFSETQRNKGNFPGRFSGRQFSNSRSEMNVSTLELGDSALYLCASSLAGQGVKQYFGPGTRLTVT.

This clonotype has ten or more counts. This rearrangement joins TRBV11-2 to TRBJ2-1; TRBD1 might be the D (6 bases). The CDR3 spans 15 residues. Trimming left V 5 bases short and J 4 bases short, with 15 bases between. CDR1 SGHAT and CDR2 FQNNGV come from the germline V gene. The CDR3 sequence is CASSRDGTPYNEQFF. CDR3 nucleotides: TGTGCCAGCAGCCGCGACGGGACACCGTACAATGAGCAGTTCTTC. Together with reference TRBV11-2 and TRBJ2-1, the CDR3 gives the full variable domain: EAGVAQSPRYKIIEKRQSVAFWCNPISGHATLYWYQQILGQGPKLLIQFQNNGVVDDSQLPKDRFSAERLKGVDSTLKIQPAKLEDSAVYLCASSRDGTPYNEQFFGPGTRLTVL.

This clonotype was counted at least ten times. The rearrangement links TRBV7-2 to TRBJ1-2; no definite D call. The CDR3 is 12 residues long. V was shortened by 5 bases and J by 2 bases, with 6 bases between the two germline ends. In germline, CDR1 is SGHTA, CDR2 FQGNSA. The CDR3 loop reads CASSPDNYGYTF. CDR3 in DNA: TGTGCCAGCAGCCCCGACAACTATGGCTACACCTTC.

This clonotype has a count of ten or more. The chain joins TRBV5-1 to TRBJ1-2, with 10 positions matching TRBD1. V was clipped by 5 bases and J by 4 bases; unmatched bases: 2. Per the germline V gene, CDR1 is SGHRS and CDR2 is YFSETQ. The CDR3 extends over 13 amino acids. Here the CDR3 reads CASSGTGVYGYTF. In DNA, the CDR3 is TGCGCCAGCAGTGGGACAGGGGTCTATGGCTACACCTTC.